A single sample is the source of the 11 T cell receptor beta chains below, sequenced in a study of cytomegalovirus exposure and HLA in healthy donors. Amplification used 60 Vbeta primers and 13 Jbeta primers. TCRdb's copy holds only in-frame clones and misses some; the assay was immunoSEQ multiplex PCR. The sample yields under 250,000 clones, around 77% seen once. Material: PBMCs. These receptor sequences come from a woman younger than 45 in good health and CMV-seronegative.

This clone was found a few times. This chain joins TRBV5-1 and TRBJ2-5; no definite D call. Trimming took off 0 bases at V and 2 bases at J, with 8 bases between the two ends. CDR1 is SGHRS and CDR2 is YFSETQ in the germline V gene. CDR3 size: 14 residues. The CDR3 spells CASSLAQQQETQYF. The CDR3 nucleotides are TGCGCCAGCAGCTTGGCACAGCAGCAAGAGACCCAGTACTTC.

Comments on this clone: Mismatch with germline at one junction end may stem from a read error. This chain links TRBV2 with TRBJ1-2; D is unresolved. Germline V gene data show CDR1 as SNHLY and CDR2 as FYNNEI. The CDR3 has 11 amino acids. CDR3 nucleotides: TGTGCCAGCGGAATCAACTATGGCTACCCCTTC. As protein: CASGINYGYPF.

The J gene is TRBJ2-5, the V gene TRBV14, with 9 positions matching TRBD2. The CDR3 covers 19 residues. Germline V gene lookup returns CDR1 SGHDN and CDR2 FVKESK. Losses at the gene ends were 0 bases for V and 4 bases for J; bases not matched to a gene: 15. CDR3 sequence reads: CASSQDHGWLAGERETQYF. DNA of the CDR3: TGTGCCAGCAGCCAAGATCACGGTTGGTTAGCGGGAGAAAGAGAGACCCAGTACTTC.

The chain combines TRBV11-2 with TRBJ2-3; D is uncertain. There are 13 residues in the CDR3. Per germline, CDR1 SGHAT and CDR2 FQNNGV. Trimming pared 4 bases from V and 5 bases from J, leaving 10 bases between. The CDR3 here is CASSSIAKDTQYF. As DNA, the CDR3 is TGTGCCAGCAGCTCTATAGCTAAAGATACGCAGTATTTT.

The chain couples TRBV5-1 to TRBJ2-7; 8 bases fit TRBD1. V lost 0 bases and J lost 5; bases outside the gene matches: 4. The V gene's germline CDR1 is SGHRS and CDR2 YFSETQ. The CDR3 totals 14 residues. The CDR3 here is CASSLDATGDEQYF. CDR3 nucleotides: TGCGCCAGCAGCTTGGATGCGACAGGGGACGAGCAGTACTTC.

The chain has TRBV18 and TRBJ1-2; no firm D call. From germline, CDR1 is KGHSH and CDR2 LQKENI. This CDR3 has 13 amino acids. Trimming stripped 3 bases from V and 1 base from J, with 6 bases between. CDR3 DNA sequence: TGTGCCAGCTCACCGGCGGGTAACTATGGCTACACCTTC. It is translated as CASSPAGNYGYTF.

The V and J genes are TRBV6-6 and TRBJ2-5; possible D gene TRBD2, 6 bases. V was pared by 0 bases and J by 5 bases, with 16 bases between. The CDR3 contains 16 residues. Germline values: CDR1 MNHNY, CDR2 SVGAGI (reference sequence). The CDR3 DNA follows: TGTGCCAGCAGTTACTCGAGGGCTAGCGCGGAGGAGACCCAGTACTTC. Its protein product is CASSYSRASAEETQYF.

Turning to this clone: An end of the junction does not agree with germline; a read error may underlie this. The chain employs TRBV19 and TRBJ1-2; D is ambiguous. Germline CDR1 is LNHDA and CDR2 is SQIVND (reference sequence). There are 13 residues in the CDR3. The CDR3 nucleotides read TGTGCCAGCCACCAACGGGGAATCTATGGCTACCCCTTC. This sequence encodes CASHQRGIYGYPF.

A note on this clone: Germline is not matched at one junction end, which may reflect a read error. Here the CDR3 DNA reads TGTGCCAGCAATGTGGGCCCGGGGGGCTACCCCTTC. It codes for CASNVGPGGYPF. The V gene is TRBV28, the J gene TRBJ1-2, with D possibly being TRBD1 (6 bases). Germline CDR1 and CDR2: MDHEN and SYDVKM. This CDR3 is 12 amino acids long.

The rearrangement joins TRBV27 to TRBJ2-1; the match to TRBD2 covers 9 bases. The CDR3 runs 13 residues. The germline V gene has CDR1 MNHEY and CDR2 SMNVEV (reference sequence). The V and J ends lost 6 bases and 9 bases, in that order; junction bases with no gene match: 6. CDR3 sequence (DNA): TGTGCCAGCAGACCCGGGACTAGCACTGAGCAGTTCTTC. Its protein is CASRPGTSTEQFF.

In regard to this clone: A read error may account for a junction end that differs from germline. This rearrangement joins TRBV5-4 to TRBJ1-2; D ambiguous. CDR1 is SGHNT and CDR2 is YYREEE in the germline V gene (reference sequence). This CDR3 has 11 residues. The CDR3 sequence: CASSIGRVYPF. The CDR3 coding sequence is TGTGCCAGCAGCATCGGGAGGGTTTACCCCTTC.